The clone carrying this TCR beta chain was detected only once. What it recognizes is unknown. The PCR employed 60 Vbeta primers together with 13 Jbeta primers. The repertoire was sequenced with immunoSEQ multiplex PCR; TCRdb's copy has only in-frame clones and lacks some. Here the sample spans about 37,000 clones, 74% being singletons. V was cut by 7 bases and J by 2 bases, with 15 bases left in between. From germline, CDR1 is SNHLY and CDR2 FYNNEI. CDR3 length: 14 residues. The data are from a study of cytomegalovirus exposure and HLA in healthy donors. Study as a whole: A preliminary data release comprised around 85 million unique TCRs obtained from HLA-typed donors.

Study-wide points: Analysis performed later showed TCR beta chains linked to HLA being more clonally expanded than equally common others.

The sequenced sample consisted of PBMCs. This TCR came from a man aged 30-40 years in good health and CMV-seronegative. The genes are TRBV2 and TRBJ2-7, with a weak D call TRBD1 (6 bases). The CDR3: CASTEGTLAYEQYF. The CDR3, as DNA: TGTGCCAGCACGGAAGGGACATTGGCCTACGAGCAGTACTTC.